This is a list of T cell receptor beta chains from one sample in a study of T-cell memory formation after mild COVID-19. TCRdb analysed the 5' RACE reads with MiXCR anew, one entry per CDR3 protein. Of around 340,000 distinct CDR3 sequences listed, around an eighth are singletons. Source material: PBMCs or a T cell subset sorted from them (not recorded which). All receptors come from a man younger than 35 who had mild COVID-19 (a few samples of this study predate the infection). Cell type and time point are not known. Each CDR3 is given with its conserved first and last residue. D genes are given only for firm matches. Size tells how often a clone was seen (once, few, many) or the class of an expanded clone, and some rows leave it out.

V gene	J gene	clone size	D gene	CDR3 DNA	CDR3 protein
TRBV27	TRBJ1-2	.	.	TGTGCCAGCAGGAACCTAGGGGGGCCGGCGGAAGGCTACACCTTC	CASRNLGGPAEGYTF
TRBV15	TRBJ1-5	few	.	TGTGCCACCAGCAGAGTGGAGGAGTCCAATCAGCCCCAGCATTTT	CATSRVEESNQPQHF
TRBV7-2	TRBJ2-1	many	.	TGTGCCAGCAGCTTACGGGGGACCTACAATGAGCAGTTCTTC	CASSLRGTYNEQFF
TRBV10-3	TRBJ2-1	few	.	TGTGCCATCCGTGACAGATCTCAAGGTAATGAGCAGTTCTTC	CAIRDRSQGNEQFF
TRBV6-1	TRBJ1-2	few	.	TGTGCCAGCAAGGACGAATATGGCTACACCTTC	CASKDEYGYTF
TRBV29-1	TRBJ1-2	few	TRBD1	TGCAGCGCAGAAACAGGGGTAGGCGGCTACACCTTC	CSAETGVGGYTF
TRBV12-3/TRBV12-4	TRBJ2-6	few	.	TGTGCCAGCAGACAGTCTGGGGCCAACGTCCTGACTTTC	CASRQSGANVLTF
TRBV3-1	TRBJ2-5	few	.	TGTGCCAGCAGCCAAATGAGCGGCAGAGAGACCCAGTACTTC	CASSQMSGRETQYF
TRBV28	TRBJ1-5	.	.	TGTGCCAGCAGTTTTCCCGAGGGTAGGAGGCCCCAGCATTTT	CASSFPEGRRPQHF
TRBV12-3/TRBV12-4	TRBJ1-1	.	.	TGTGCCAGCAGTGAGGGTAATTGGAACACTGAAGCTTTCTTT	CASSEGNWNTEAFF
TRBV24-1	TRBJ1-1	.	.	TGTGCCACCAGTGATGCCACTACAGGAGACACTGAAGCTTTCTTT	CATSDATTGDTEAFF
TRBV4-3	TRBJ2-1	.	TRBD1	TGCGCCAGCAGCGAAGCGTGGACAGGGGGGTATGAGCAGTTCTTC	CASSEAWTGGYEQFF
TRBV10-2	TRBJ1-4	.	.	TGCGCCAGCAGCGATACAGTAGCTAATGAAAAACTGTTTTTT	CASSDTVANEKLFF
TRBV7-9	TRBJ2-1	many	.	TGTGCCAGCAGCCCTAGGGGGGGTCTGCACAATGAGCAGTTCTTC	CASSPRGGLHNEQFF
TRBV15	TRBJ2-3	.	.	TGTGCCACCAGCAGAGATCCGGCTAAGTGGGAGACGGTGTCCGATACGCAGTATTTT	CATSRDPAKWETVSDTQYF
TRBV9	TRBJ2-1	few	.	TGTGCCAGCTCAAAATCCAGCTCCTACAATGAGCAGTTCTTC	CASSKSSSYNEQFF
TRBV5-1	TRBJ2-5	many	.	TGCGCCAGCAGCTTGTGGCTGGCATCACAAGAGACCCAGTACTTC	CASSLWLASQETQYF
TRBV4-3	TRBJ1-2	.	.	TGCGCCAGCAGCCAAGACAGGGTTGCCTATGGCTACACCTTC	CASSQDRVAYGYTF
TRBV20-1	TRBJ2-2	.	.	TGCAGTGCTAGAGATTCCGGGTCGGGGGCGGCTGGGGAGCTGTTTTTT	CSARDSGSGAAGELFF
TRBV10-3	TRBJ1-2	few	TRBD1	TGTGCCATCAGTATGGGACAGGGGGACAATGGCTACACCTTC	CAISMGQGDNGYTF
TRBV6-2/TRBV6-3	TRBJ1-2	.	TRBD1	TGTGCCAGCAGGAGCGACAGGGCGGATGGCTACACCTTC	CASRSDRADGYTF
TRBV27	TRBJ2-7	few	.	TGTGCCAGCAGCTTACAGGGAGACGAGCAGTACTTC	CASSLQGDEQYF
TRBV5-6	TRBJ1-1	few	.	TGTGCCAGCAGCTTGGCGACACCCAAAGCTTTCTTT	CASSLATPKAFF
TRBV6-5	TRBJ2-2	many	TRBD1	TGTGCCAGCAGTTACTCGACAGGGGCTGGGGAGCTGTTTTTT	CASSYSTGAGELFF